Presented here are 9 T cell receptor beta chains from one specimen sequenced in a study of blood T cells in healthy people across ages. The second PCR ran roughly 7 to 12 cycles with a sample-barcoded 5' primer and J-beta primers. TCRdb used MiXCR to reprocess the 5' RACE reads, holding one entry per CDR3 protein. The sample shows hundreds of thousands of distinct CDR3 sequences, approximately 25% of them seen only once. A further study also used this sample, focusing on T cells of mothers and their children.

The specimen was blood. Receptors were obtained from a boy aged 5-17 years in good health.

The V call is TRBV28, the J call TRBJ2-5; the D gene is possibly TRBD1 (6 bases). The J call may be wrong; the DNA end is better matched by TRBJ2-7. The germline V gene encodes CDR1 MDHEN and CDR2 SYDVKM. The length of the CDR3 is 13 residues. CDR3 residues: CASTGGGNYEQYF. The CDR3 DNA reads TGTGCCAGCACCGGTGGGGGCAACTACGAGCAGTACTTC.

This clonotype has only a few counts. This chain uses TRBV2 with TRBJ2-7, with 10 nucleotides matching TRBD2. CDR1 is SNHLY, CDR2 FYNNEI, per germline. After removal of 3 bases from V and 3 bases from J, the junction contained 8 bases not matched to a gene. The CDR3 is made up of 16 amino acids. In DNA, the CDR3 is TGTGCCAGCAGTGACCTGGGCCTAGCGGGAGACTACGAGCAGTACTTC. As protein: CASSDLGLAGDYEQYF.

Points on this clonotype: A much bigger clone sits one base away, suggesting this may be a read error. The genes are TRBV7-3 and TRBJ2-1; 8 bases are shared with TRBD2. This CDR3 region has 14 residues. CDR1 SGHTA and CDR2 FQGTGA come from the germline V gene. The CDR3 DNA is TGTGCCAGCAGCTCAAGCGGGAGTGTAAATGAGCAGGTCTTC. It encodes CASSSSGSVNEQVF.

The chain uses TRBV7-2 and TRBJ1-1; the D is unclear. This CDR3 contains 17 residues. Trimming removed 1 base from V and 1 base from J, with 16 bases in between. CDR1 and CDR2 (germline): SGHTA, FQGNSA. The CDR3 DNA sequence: TGTGCCAGCAGCTTAGAAAGTCTGCCGCGCCCGAACACTGAAGCTTTCTTT. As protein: CASSLESLPRPNTEAFF.

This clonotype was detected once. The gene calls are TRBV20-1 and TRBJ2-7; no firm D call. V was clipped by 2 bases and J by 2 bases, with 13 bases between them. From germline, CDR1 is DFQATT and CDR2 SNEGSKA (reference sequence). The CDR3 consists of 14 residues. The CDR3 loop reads CSARIPLGPYEQYF. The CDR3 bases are TGCAGTGCTAGAATCCCCCTAGGCCCCTACGAGCAGTACTTC.

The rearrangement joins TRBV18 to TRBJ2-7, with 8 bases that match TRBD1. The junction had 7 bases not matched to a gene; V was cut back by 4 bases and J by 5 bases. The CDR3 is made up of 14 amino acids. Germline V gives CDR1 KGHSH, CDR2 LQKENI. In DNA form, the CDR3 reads TGTGCCAGCTCACACCGTGGACAGGGAGACGAGCAGTACTTC. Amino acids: CASSHRGQGDEQYF.

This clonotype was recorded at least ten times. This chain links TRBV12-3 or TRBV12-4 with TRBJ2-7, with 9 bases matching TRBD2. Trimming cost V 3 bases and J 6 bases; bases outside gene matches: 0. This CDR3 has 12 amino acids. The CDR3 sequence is CASSLRGGEQYF. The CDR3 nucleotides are TGTGCCAGCAGTTTGCGGGGGGGCGAGCAGTACTTC.

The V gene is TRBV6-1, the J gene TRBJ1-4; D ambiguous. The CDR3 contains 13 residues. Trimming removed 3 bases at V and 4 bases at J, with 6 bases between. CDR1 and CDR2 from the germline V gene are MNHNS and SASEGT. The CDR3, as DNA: TGTGCCAGCAGTGATACCGGTAATGAAAAACTGTTTTTT. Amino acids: CASSDTGNEKLFF.

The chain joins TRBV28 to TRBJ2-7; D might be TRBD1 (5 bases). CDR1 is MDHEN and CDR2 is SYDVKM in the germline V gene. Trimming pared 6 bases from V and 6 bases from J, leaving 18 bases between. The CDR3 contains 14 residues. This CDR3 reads CASSQTGAPSEQYF. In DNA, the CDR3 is TGTGCCAGCAGCCAGACTGGGGCTCCTAGCGAGCAGTACTTC.